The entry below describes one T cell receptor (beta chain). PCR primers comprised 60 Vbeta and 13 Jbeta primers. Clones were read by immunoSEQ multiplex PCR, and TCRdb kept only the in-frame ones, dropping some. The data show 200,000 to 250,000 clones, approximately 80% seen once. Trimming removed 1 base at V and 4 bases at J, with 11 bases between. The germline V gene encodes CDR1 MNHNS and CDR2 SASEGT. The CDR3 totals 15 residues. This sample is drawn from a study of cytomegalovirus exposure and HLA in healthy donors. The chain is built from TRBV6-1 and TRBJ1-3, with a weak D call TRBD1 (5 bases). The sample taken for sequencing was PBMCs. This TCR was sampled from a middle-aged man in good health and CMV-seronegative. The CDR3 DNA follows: TGTGCCAGCAGTGAAGGTTGGGGGGAGGGAAACACCATATATTTT. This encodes CASSEGWGEGNTIYF.